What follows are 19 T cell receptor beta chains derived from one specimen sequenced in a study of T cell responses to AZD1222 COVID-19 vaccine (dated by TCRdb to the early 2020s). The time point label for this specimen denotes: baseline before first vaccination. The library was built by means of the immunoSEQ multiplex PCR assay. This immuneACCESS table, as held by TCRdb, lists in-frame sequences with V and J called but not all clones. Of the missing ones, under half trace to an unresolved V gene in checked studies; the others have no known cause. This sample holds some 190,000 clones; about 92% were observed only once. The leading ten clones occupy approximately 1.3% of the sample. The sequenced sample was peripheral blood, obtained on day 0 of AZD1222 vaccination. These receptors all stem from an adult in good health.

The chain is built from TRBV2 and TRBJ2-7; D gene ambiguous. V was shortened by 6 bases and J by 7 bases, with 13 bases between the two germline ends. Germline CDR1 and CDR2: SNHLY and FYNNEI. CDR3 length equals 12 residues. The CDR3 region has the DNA TGTGCCAGCAGGGGGTCGAGTAGGGAGCAGTACTTC. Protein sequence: CASRGSSREQYF.

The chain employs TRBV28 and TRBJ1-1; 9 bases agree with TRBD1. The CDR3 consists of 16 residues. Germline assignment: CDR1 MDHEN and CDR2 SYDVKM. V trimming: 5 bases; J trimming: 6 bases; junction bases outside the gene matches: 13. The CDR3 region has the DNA TGTGCCAGCAGTCCATGGCCCGGGACAGGGATCTCTGAAGCTTTCTTT. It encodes CASSPWPGTGISEAFF.

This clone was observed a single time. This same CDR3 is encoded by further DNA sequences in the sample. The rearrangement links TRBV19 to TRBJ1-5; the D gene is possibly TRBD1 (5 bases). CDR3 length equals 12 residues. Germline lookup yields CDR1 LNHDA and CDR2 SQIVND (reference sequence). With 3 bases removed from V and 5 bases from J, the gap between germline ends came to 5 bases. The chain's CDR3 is CASSIRDQPQHF. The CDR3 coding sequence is TGTGCCAGTAGTATCAGGGATCAGCCCCAGCATTTT.

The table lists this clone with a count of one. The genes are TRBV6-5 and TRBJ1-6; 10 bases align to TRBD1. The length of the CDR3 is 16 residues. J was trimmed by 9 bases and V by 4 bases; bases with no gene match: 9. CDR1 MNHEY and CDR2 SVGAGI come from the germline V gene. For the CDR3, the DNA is TGTGCCAGCAGTTTAGGACAGGGGGTACTAGGTTCACCCCTCCACTTT. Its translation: CASSLGQGVLGSPLHF.

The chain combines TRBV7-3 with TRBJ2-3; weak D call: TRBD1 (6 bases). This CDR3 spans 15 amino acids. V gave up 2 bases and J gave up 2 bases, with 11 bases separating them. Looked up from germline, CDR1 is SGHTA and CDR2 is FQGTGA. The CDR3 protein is CASSLGGHPTDTQYF. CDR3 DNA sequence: TGTGCCAGCAGCTTAGGGGGACACCCCACAGATACGCAGTATTTT.

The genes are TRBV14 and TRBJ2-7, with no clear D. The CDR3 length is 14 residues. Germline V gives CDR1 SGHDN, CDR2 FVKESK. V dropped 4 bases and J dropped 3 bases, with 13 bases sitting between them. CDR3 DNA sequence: TGTGCCAGCAGCCGGGCCATTATCAACTACGAGCAGTACTTC. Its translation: CASSRAIINYEQYF.

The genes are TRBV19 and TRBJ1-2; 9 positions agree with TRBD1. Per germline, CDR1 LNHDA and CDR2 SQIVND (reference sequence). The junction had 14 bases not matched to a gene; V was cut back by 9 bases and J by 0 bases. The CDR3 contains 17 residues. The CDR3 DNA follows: TGTGCCAGCAGAACCCGGGACAGGGCGGCATCTAACTATGGCTACACCTTC. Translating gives CASRTRDRAASNYGYTF. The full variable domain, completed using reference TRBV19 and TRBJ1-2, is DGGITQSPKYLFRKEGQNVTLSCEQNLNHDAMYWYRQDPGQGLRLIYYSQIVNDFQKGDIAEGYSVSREKKESFPLTVTSAQKNPTAFYLCASRTRDRAASNYGYTFGSGTRLTVV.

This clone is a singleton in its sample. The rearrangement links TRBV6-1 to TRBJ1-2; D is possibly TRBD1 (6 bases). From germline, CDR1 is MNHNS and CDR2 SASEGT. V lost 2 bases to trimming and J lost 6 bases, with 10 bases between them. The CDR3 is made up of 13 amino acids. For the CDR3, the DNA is TGTGCCAGCAGTGAAAGGGCAGGGGATGGCTACACCTTC. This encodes CASSERAGDGYTF.

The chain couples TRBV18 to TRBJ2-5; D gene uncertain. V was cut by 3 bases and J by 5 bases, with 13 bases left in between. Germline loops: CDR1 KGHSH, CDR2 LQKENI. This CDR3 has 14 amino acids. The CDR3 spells CASSPSGPAETQYF. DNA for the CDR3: TGTGCCAGCTCACCCTCCGGCCCCGCGGAGACCCAGTACTTC.

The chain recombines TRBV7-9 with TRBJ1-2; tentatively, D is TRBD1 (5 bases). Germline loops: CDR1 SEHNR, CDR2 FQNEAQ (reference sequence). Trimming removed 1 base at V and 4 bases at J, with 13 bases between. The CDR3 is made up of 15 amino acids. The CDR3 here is CASSLEDPGPYGYTF. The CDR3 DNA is TGTGCCAGCAGCTTAGAAGATCCAGGGCCCTATGGCTACACCTTC.

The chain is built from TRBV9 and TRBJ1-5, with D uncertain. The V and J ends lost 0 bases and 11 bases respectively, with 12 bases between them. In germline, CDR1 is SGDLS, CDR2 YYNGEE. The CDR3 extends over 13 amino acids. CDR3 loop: CASSVGVATTQHF. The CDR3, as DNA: TGTGCCAGCAGCGTAGGTGTTGCCACGACCCAGCATTTT.

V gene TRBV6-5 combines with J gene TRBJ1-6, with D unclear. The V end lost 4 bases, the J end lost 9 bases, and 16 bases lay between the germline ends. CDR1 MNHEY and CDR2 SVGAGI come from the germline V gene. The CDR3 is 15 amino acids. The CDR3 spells CASSWQTGFSSPLHF. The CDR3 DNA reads TGTGCCAGCAGTTGGCAGACCGGGTTTAGTTCACCCCTCCACTTT.

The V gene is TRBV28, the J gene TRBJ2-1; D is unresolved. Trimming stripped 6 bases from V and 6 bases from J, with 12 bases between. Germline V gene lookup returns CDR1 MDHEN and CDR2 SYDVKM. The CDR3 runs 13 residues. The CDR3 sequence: CASSQRAINEQFF. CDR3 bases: TGTGCCAGCAGCCAAAGGGCAATCAATGAGCAGTTCTTC.

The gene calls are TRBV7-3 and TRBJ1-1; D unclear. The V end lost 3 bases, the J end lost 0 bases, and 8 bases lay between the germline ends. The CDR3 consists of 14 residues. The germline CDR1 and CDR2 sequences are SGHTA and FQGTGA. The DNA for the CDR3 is TGTGCCAGCAGCTTGAATAGGGTGAACACTGAAGCTTTCTTT. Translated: CASSLNRVNTEAFF.

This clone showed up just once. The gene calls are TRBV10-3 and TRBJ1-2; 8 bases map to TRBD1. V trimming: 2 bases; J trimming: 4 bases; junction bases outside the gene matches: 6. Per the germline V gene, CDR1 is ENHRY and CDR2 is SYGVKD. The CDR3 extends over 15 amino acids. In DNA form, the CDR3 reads TGTGCCATCAGTGAGCCGGACAGGGTCGGCTATGGCTACACCTTC. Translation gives CAISEPDRVGYGYTF.

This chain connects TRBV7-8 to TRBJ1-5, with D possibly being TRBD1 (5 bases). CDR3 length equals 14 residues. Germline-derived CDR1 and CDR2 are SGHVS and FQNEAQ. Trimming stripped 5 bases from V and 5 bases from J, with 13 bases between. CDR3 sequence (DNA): TGTGCCAGCAGCCGAGCGGGGGGGTATCAGCCCCAGCATTTT. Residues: CASSRAGGYQPQHF.

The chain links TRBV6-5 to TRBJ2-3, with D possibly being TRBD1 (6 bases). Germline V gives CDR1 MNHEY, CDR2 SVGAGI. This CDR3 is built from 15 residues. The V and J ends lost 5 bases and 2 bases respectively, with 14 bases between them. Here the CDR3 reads CASSLQGPLTDTQYF. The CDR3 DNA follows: TGTGCCAGCAGTCTCCAGGGGCCTCTCACAGATACGCAGTATTTT.

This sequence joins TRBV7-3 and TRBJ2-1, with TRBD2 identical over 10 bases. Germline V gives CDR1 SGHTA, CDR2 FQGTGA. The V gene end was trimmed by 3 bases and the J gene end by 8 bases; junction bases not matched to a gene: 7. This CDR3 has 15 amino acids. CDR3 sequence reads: CASSFSAGGPDEQFF. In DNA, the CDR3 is TGTGCCAGCAGCTTCTCAGCGGGGGGGCCGGATGAGCAGTTCTTC.

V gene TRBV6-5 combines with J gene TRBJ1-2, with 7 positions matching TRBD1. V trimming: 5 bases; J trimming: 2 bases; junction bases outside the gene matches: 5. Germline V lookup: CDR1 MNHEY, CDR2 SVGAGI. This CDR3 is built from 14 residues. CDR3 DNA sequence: TGTGCCAGCAGTCAGGACAGGACCAACTATGGCTACACCTTC. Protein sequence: CASSQDRTNYGYTF.